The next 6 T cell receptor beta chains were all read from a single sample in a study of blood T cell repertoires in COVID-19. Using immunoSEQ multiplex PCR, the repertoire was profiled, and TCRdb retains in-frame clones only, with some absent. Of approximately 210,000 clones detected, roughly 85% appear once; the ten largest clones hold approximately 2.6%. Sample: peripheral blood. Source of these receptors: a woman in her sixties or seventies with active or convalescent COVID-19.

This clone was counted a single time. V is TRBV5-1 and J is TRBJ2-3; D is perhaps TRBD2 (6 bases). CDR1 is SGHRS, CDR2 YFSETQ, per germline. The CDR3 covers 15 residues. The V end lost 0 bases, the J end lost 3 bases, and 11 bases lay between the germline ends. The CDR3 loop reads CASSLVGGNTDTQYF. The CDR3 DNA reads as TGCGCCAGCAGCTTGGTCGGCGGGAATACAGATACGCAGTATTTT. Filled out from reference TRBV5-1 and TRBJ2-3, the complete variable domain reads KAGVTQTPRYLIKTRGQQVTLSCSPISGHRSVSWYQQTPGQGLQFLFEYFSETQRNKGNFPGRFSGRQFSNSRSEMNVSTLELGDSALYLCASSLVGGNTDTQYFGPGTRLTVL.

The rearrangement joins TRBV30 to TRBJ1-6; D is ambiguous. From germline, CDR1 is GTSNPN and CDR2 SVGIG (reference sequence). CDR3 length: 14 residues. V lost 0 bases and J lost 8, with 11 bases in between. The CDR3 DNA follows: TGTGCCTGGAGTGTAGGTGACACTCATTCACCCCTCCACTTT. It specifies CAWSVGDTHSPLHF.

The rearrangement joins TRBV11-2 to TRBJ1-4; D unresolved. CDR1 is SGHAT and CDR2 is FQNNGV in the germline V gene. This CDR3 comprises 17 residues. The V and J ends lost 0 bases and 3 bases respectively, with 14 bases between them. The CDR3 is CASSLDPGRAANEKLFF. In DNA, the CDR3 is TGTGCCAGCAGCTTAGACCCGGGGAGGGCGGCTAATGAAAAACTGTTTTTT. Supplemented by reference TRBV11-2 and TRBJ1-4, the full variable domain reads EAGVAQSPRYKIIEKRQSVAFWCNPISGHATLYWYQQILGQGPKLLIQFQNNGVVDDSQLPKDRFSAERLKGVDSTLKIQPAKLEDSAVYLCASSLDPGRAANEKLFFGSGTQLSVL.

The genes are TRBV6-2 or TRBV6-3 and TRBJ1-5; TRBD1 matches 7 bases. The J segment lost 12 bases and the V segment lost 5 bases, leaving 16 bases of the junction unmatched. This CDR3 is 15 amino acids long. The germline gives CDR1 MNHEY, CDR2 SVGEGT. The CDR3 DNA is TGTGCCAGCAGTCGCCGGGACAGCAGGTCCGGGGGCCAGCATTTT. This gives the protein CASSRRDSRSGGQHF.

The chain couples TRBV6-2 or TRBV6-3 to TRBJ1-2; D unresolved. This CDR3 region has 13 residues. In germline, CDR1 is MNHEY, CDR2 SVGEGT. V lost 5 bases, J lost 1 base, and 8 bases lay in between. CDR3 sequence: CASSPQINYGYTF. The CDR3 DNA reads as TGTGCCAGCAGTCCCCAGATTAACTATGGCTACACCTTC.

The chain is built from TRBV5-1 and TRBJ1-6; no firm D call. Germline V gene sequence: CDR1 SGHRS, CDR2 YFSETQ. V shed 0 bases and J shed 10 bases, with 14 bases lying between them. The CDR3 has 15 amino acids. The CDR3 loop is CASSLAAGKASPLHF. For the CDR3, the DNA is TGCGCCAGCAGCTTGGCGGCGGGGAAGGCATCACCCCTCCACTTT. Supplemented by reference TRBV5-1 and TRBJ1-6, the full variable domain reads KAGVTQTPRYLIKTRGQQVTLSCSPISGHRSVSWYQQTPGQGLQFLFEYFSETQRNKGNFPGRFSGRQFSNSRSEMNVSTLELGDSALYLCASSLAAGKASPLHFGNGTRLTVT.